The 26 T cell receptor beta chains below come from one sample, sequenced in a study of T cells in localized non-small cell lung cancer. Only in-frame clones appear in the TCRdb table, and some are missing; sequencing was by immunoSEQ multiplex PCR. Of about 2,900 clones in the sample, about 25% are singletons; the top ten hold 8% to 9.5%. Sequencing was performed on lung tumor tissue, taken before any cancer treatment. All receptors come from a male donor older than 55 with stage III lung adenocarcinoma.

This clone is classed as large (0.1 to 1%). The chain joins TRBV9 to TRBJ1-1; D not resolved. V was clipped by 4 bases and J by 4 bases, with 8 bases between them. CDR3 length equals 12 residues. Germline V lookup: CDR1 SGDLS, CDR2 YYNGEE. Here the CDR3 reads CASSLRPTEAFF. CDR3 DNA sequence: TGTGCCAGCAGCCTGAGGCCCACTGAAGCTTTCTTT.

In this sample, this clone turned up a few times. The chain couples TRBV9 to TRBJ2-5; possible D gene TRBD1, 5 bases. The germline V gene encodes CDR1 SGDLS and CDR2 YYNGEE. This CDR3 region has 14 residues. Trimming left V 1 base short and J 2 bases short, with 9 bases between. The CDR3 sequence is CASSVQPGQETQYF. DNA for the CDR3: TGTGCCAGCAGCGTACAACCAGGGCAAGAGACCCAGTACTTC.

This chain links TRBV6-8 with TRBJ2-2, with TRBD2 identical over 13 bases. From germline, CDR1 is MNHGY and CDR2 SAAAGT. The J segment lost 6 bases and the V segment lost 6 bases, leaving 7 bases of the junction unmatched. The CDR3 is 16 residues long. In DNA, the CDR3 is TGTGCCAGCAGCGACGGCGGACTAGCGGGAGCCGGGGAGCTGTTTTTT. Translation gives CASSDGGLAGAGELFF.

The rearrangement joins TRBV19 to TRBJ2-2; D is perhaps TRBD2 (5 bases). V dropped 2 bases and J dropped 1 base, with 11 bases sitting between them. Germline CDR1 and CDR2: LNHDA and SQIVND (reference sequence). This CDR3 is built from 16 residues. Here the CDR3 DNA reads TGTGCCAGTAGTATATCCCCTACTAGGAACACCGGGGAGCTGTTTTTT. Residues: CASSISPTRNTGELFF. The full variable domain, completed using reference TRBV19 and TRBJ2-2, is DGGITQSPKYLFRKEGQNVTLSCEQNLNHDAMYWYRQDPGQGLRLIYYSQIVNDFQKGDIAEGYSVSREKKESFPLTVTSAQKNPTAFYLCASSISPTRNTGELFFGEGSRLTVL.

This clone was seen once. V is TRBV19 and J is TRBJ1-2, with 10 bases identical to TRBD1. The J segment lost 7 bases and the V segment lost 10 bases, leaving 9 bases of the junction unmatched. There are 13 residues in the CDR3. Germline V gives CDR1 LNHDA, CDR2 SQIVND (reference sequence). The CDR3 region is CATARDRGFGYTF. As DNA, the CDR3 is TGTGCCACGGCAAGGGACAGGGGTTTTGGCTACACCTTC.

This chain's CDR3 is CASNRPLGNIQYF. DNA for the CDR3: TGTGCCAGCAACCGACCCCTCGGAAACATTCAGTACTTC. The rearrangement links TRBV6-8 to TRBJ2-4; D unresolved. The germline gives CDR1 MNHGY, CDR2 SAAAGT. Trimming removed 7 bases at V and 6 bases at J, with 13 bases between. CDR3 length: 13 amino acids.

By share of the sample, this clone is medium-sized (0.01 to 0.1%). The rearrangement links TRBV6-8 to TRBJ2-1; the match to TRBD2 covers 9 bases. The V and J ends lost 10 bases and 4 bases, in that order; junction bases with no gene match: 14. The germline V gene has CDR1 MNHGY and CDR2 SAAAGT. The CDR3 has 16 amino acids. In nucleotides, the CDR3 is TGTGCCACTACTCAGCGGGGGGTAAAGGGTTACAATGAGCAGTTCTTC. Translating gives CATTQRGVKGYNEQFF.

V gene TRBV5-1 combines with J gene TRBJ2-6, with TRBD1 matching over 11 bases. Germline values: CDR1 SGHRS, CDR2 YFSETQ. This CDR3 spans 18 amino acids. Unmatched junction bases numbered 3, after V lost 1 base and J lost 0 bases. The CDR3 here is CASSLSGTGGSGANVLTF. The DNA of the CDR3 is TGCGCCAGCAGCTTGTCCGGGACAGGGGGCTCTGGGGCCAACGTCCTGACTTTC.

V and J are TRBV18 and TRBJ1-1; maybe TRBD1 (5 bases). The CDR3 has 14 residues. Trimming shortened V by 1 base and J by 2 bases, and 8 bases separated the two germline ends. The V gene's germline CDR1 is KGHSH and CDR2 LQKENI. The CDR3 sequence: CASSPQGKNTEAFF. Here the CDR3 DNA reads TGTGCCAGCTCACCACAGGGGAAAAACACTGAAGCTTTCTTT.

By share of the sample, this clone is large. The chain joins TRBV6-8 to TRBJ2-5; 16 bases line up with TRBD2. CDR3 size: 15 residues. The germline V gene encodes CDR1 MNHGY and CDR2 SAAAGT. Unmatched junction bases numbered 4, after V lost 6 bases and J lost 6 bases. The CDR3 sequence: CASRAGLAGGKTQYF. The CDR3 DNA reads as TGTGCCAGCAGGGCGGGACTAGCGGGGGGGAAGACCCAGTACTTC.

The rearrangement uses TRBV18 and TRBJ2-3; D is uncertain. V was pared by 3 bases and J by 4 bases, with 5 bases between. Germline-derived CDR1 and CDR2 are KGHSH and LQKENI. The CDR3 consists of 12 residues. CDR3 sequence reads: CASSPLADTQYF. CDR3 in DNA: TGTGCCAGCTCACCTCTAGCAGATACGCAGTATTTT.

The rearrangement joins TRBV14 to TRBJ2-3; possible D gene TRBD2, 6 bases. Trimming shortened V by 1 base and J by 3 bases, and 20 bases separated the two germline ends. Germline values: CDR1 SGHDN, CDR2 FVKESK. CDR3 size: 18 residues. CDR3 DNA sequence: TGTGCCAGCAGCCAAGGTGTCGTAAAGGCCGGGAGTACAGATACGCAGTATTTT. It yields the protein CASSQGVVKAGSTDTQYF.

This chain joins TRBV11-3 and TRBJ2-6; TRBD1 agrees at 10 bases. Germline assignment: CDR1 SGHNT and CDR2 YENEEA. This CDR3 is 19 amino acids long. Trimming removed 5 bases from V and 3 bases from J; junction bases left unmatched: 13. The CDR3 DNA reads TGTGCCAGCAGCCCGGGACAGGGGAGAGTCGGCCTTGGGGCCAACGTCCTGACTTTC. Residues: CASSPGQGRVGLGANVLTF.

The chain is built from TRBV5-1 and TRBJ1-1; 9 bases map to TRBD1. The V segment lost 4 bases and the J segment 0 bases; nucleotides outside the gene matches: 4. The germline CDR1 and CDR2 sequences are SGHRS and YFSETQ. The CDR3 covers 15 residues. CDR3 coding DNA: TGCGCCAGCAGCATTGGACAGGGGATGAACACTGAAGCTTTCTTT. The encoded protein is CASSIGQGMNTEAFF.

This clone was detected only a few times. The rearrangement links TRBV6-1 to TRBJ2-2; D may be TRBD1 (5 bases). Germline CDR1 MNHNS, CDR2 SASEGT. The CDR3 runs 16 residues. Trimming shortened V by 0 bases and J by 1 base, and 9 bases separated the two germline ends. For the CDR3, the DNA is TGTGCCAGCAGTGAAGCTCGGACAAGGAACACCGGGGAGCTGTTTTTT. This sequence encodes CASSEARTRNTGELFF.

The sample holds a few counts of this clone. The missing CDR3 end, 1 residue past where the read stops, is filled in from the germline J gene. The rearrangement links TRBV6-1 to TRBJ1-5; D is perhaps TRBD1 (6 bases). Trimming cost V 0 bases and J 6 bases, with 9 bases left between them. Germline V gene lookup returns CDR1 MNHNS and CDR2 SASEGT. The CDR3 length is 14 residues. Incomplete CDR3 DNA: TGTGCCAGCAGTGAAGCCAGGGGTGGTCAGCCCCAGCAT. Translation: CASSEARGGQPQH. The CDR3, in full, reads CASSEARGGQPQHF.

The J gene is TRBJ2-1, the V gene TRBV11-3; 7 bases are shared with TRBD1. This CDR3 has 15 amino acids. J lost 1 base, V lost 6 bases, and 6 bases had no gene match. Germline values: CDR1 SGHNT, CDR2 YENEEA. The CDR3 DNA is TGTGCCAGCAGGCCTACAGGGGTATCCTACAATGAGCAGTTCTTC. This translates into CASRPTGVSYNEQFF.

The CDR3 loop is CASSSGTGIDYGYTF. The CDR3 DNA is TGCGCCAGCAGCTCCGGGACAGGGATTGACTATGGCTACACCTTC. The chain employs TRBV5-1 and TRBJ1-2; 9 bases are shared with TRBD1. With V trimmed by 3 bases and J by 3 bases, 6 bases remained unmatched. The CDR3 is made up of 15 amino acids. CDR1 and CDR2 (germline): SGHRS, YFSETQ.

The chain joins TRBV19 to TRBJ1-5; TRBD1 aligns across 7 bases. J gave up 0 bases and V 8 bases, and 7 bases lay outside the gene matches. CDR1 and CDR2 (germline): LNHDA, SQIVND (reference sequence). This CDR3 spans 15 amino acids. CDR3 sequence: CASWDSFLSNQPQHF. The CDR3 DNA sequence: TGTGCCAGTTGGGACAGTTTCCTTAGCAATCAGCCCCAGCATTTT.

This chain links TRBV6-8 with TRBJ2-7; tentative D call: TRBD2 (7 bases). CDR3 length equals 15 residues. The germline V gene has CDR1 MNHGY and CDR2 SAAAGT. V was pared by 2 bases and J by 2 bases, with 13 bases between. The CDR3 region has the DNA TGTGCCAGCAGTTACGGACTAGGGGGAACCTACGAGCAGTACTTC. This sequence encodes CASSYGLGGTYEQYF.

This clone was seen a handful of times. Here the CDR3 reads CASSPREGPGEKLFF. CDR3 nucleotides: TGTGCCAGCAGCCCCCGGGAGGGTCCTGGAGAAAAACTGTTTTTT. The rearrangement uses TRBV7-6 and TRBJ1-4, with unresolved D. The CDR3 is 15 residues long. Germline lookup yields CDR1 SGHVS and CDR2 FNYEAQ. Trimming took off 5 bases at V and 8 bases at J, with 18 bases between the two ends.

V gene TRBV30 combines with J gene TRBJ1-2, with D perhaps TRBD1 (6 bases). The V gene lost 0 bases and the J gene lost 9 bases, with 20 bases spanning the gap. Germline assignment: CDR1 GTSNPN and CDR2 SVGIG (reference sequence). CDR3 length: 15 amino acids. The DNA of the CDR3 is TGTGCCTGGAGTGTAACGGGGAGGGGGGTGATGCGCTACACCTTC. Translating it yields CAWSVTGRGVMRYTF.

The chain uses TRBV12-5 and TRBJ1-2; D not certain. The CDR3 is made up of 11 amino acids. Germline CDR1 and CDR2: LGHNT and FRNRAP. In nucleotides, the CDR3 is TGTGCCAGCACGCAAGGGATTGGCTACACCTTC. It specifies CASTQGIGYTF.

This rearrangement joins TRBV6-1 to TRBJ2-1; D gene unclear. Trimming cost V 1 base and J 2 bases, with 9 bases left between them. Germline CDR1 MNHNS, CDR2 SASEGT. The CDR3 is 15 amino acids. The CDR3 protein is CASSEGFRTYNEQFF. In DNA form, the CDR3 reads TGTGCCAGCAGTGAAGGATTCCGTACCTACAATGAGCAGTTCTTC.

This chain joins TRBV11-3 and TRBJ2-7, with 8 bases lining up with TRBD1. Per the germline V gene, CDR1 is SGHNT and CDR2 is YENEEA. The CDR3 sequence is 15 residues long. The V segment lost 4 bases and the J segment 0 bases; nucleotides outside the gene matches: 5. The CDR3 nucleotides read TGTGCCAGCAGCTCGGGACAGGCCCCCTCCTACGAGCAGTACTTC. This gives the protein CASSSGQAPSYEQYF.

The rearrangement joins TRBV29-1 to TRBJ1-2; D remains ambiguous. Trimming left V 3 bases short and J 5 bases short, with 10 bases between. Germline CDR1 SQVTM, CDR2 ANQGSEA. CDR3 size: 12 residues. CDR3: CSVEWSEYGYTF. The CDR3 DNA is TGCAGCGTTGAGTGGAGCGAGTATGGCTACACCTTC.